The clone carrying this T cell receptor (beta chain) was observed a single time. Deletions cut 0 bases from V and 6 bases from J, with 9 bases between. The CDR3 has 14 residues. From germline, CDR1 is LGHNA and CDR2 YSLEER. This record comes from a study of T cell changes during pregnancy in multiple sclerosis. Assay: immunoSEQ multiplex PCR; the TCRdb copy retains only in-frame clones and omits some. The sample lists tens of thousands of clones, roughly 90% occurring once. This sequence originates from a female donor with multiple sclerosis, enrolled in a pregnancy study. The gene calls are TRBV4-3 and TRBJ1-5; TRBD1 is a possible D gene (5 bases). The material sequenced was peripheral blood, taken in the second trimester of pregnancy. The CDR3 bases are TGCGCCAGCAGCCAAGACAGGGCTGGTCAGCCCCAGCATTTT. Translation gives CASSQDRAGQPQHF.